A single sample is the source of the 16 T cell receptor beta chains below, sequenced in a study of healthy donors' naive CD4 and CD8 T cells. A linear amplification protocol produced the TCR libraries from about 510 ng of total RNA. TCRdb processed the reads anew with MiXCR; each CDR3 protein has one entry. The profile covers some 190,000 distinct CDR3 sequences, with 74% appearing a single time and roughly 2.4% taken by the ten largest. The sequencing sample was made of naive CD4+ and CD8+ T cells sorted from blood, pooled from several donors. The receptors originated from a pool of human donors in good health; the sample pools cells from several healthy donors.

V is TRBV6-6 and J is TRBJ2-1; no firm D call. The length of the CDR3 is 15 residues. Trimming shortened V by 5 bases and J by 6 bases, and 17 bases separated the two germline ends. Germline V gene lookup returns CDR1 MNHNY and CDR2 SVGAGI (reference sequence). Written as DNA, the CDR3 is TGTGCCAGCAGTCGAGTCGCCTCCCCGGTCAATGAGCAGTTCTTC. Its translation: CASSRVASPVNEQFF.

The count of this clonotype is one. This rearrangement joins TRBV6-2 or TRBV6-3 to TRBJ2-1; the match to TRBD2 covers 11 bases. After removal of 7 bases from V and 5 bases from J, the junction contained 7 bases not matched to a gene. The CDR3 consists of 15 residues. The germline gives CDR1 MNHEY, CDR2 SVGEGT. The CDR3 nucleotides read TGTGCCAGCACCCCACTAGCGGGAGTAGACAATGAGCAGTTCTTC. Protein sequence: CASTPLAGVDNEQFF.

J is TRBJ2-7 and V is TRBV27; TRBD1 is a possible D gene (6 bases). This CDR3 is built from 13 residues. Looked up from germline, CDR1 is MNHEY and CDR2 is SMNVEV (reference sequence). The V gene lost 5 bases and the J gene lost 1 base, with 9 bases spanning the gap. The CDR3: CASSNRASYEQYF. CDR3 bases: TGTGCCAGCAGTAACAGGGCTTCCTACGAGCAGTACTTC.

The V call is TRBV29-1, the J call TRBJ2-1, with D perhaps matching TRBD1 or TRBD2 (5 bases each). This CDR3 is 16 amino acids long. Between the trimmed V and J ends, which lost 2 bases and 0 bases, there was a span of 14 bases. Germline-derived CDR1 and CDR2 are SQVTM and ANQGSEA. CDR3 DNA: TGCAGCGTTGAACTCCCGGGGCGGACCTCCTACAATGAGCAGTTCTTC. This gives the protein CSVELPGRTSYNEQFF.

The chain combines TRBV12-3 or TRBV12-4 with TRBJ1-1; no clear D gene. The CDR3 contains 15 residues. Trimming removed 3 bases at V and 1 base at J, with 12 bases between. The CDR3 DNA reads as TGTGCCAGCAGTTTCCCGGTACGGCAGAACACTGAAGCTTTCTTT. This codes for CASSFPVRQNTEAFF.

The chain is built from TRBV20-1 and TRBJ2-1; 10 positions match TRBD2. The CDR3 covers 17 residues. J gave up 4 bases and V 1 base, and 10 bases lay outside the gene matches. From germline, CDR1 is DFQATT and CDR2 SNEGSKA (reference sequence). The CDR3 spells CSARGSSGTSEYNEQFF. In nucleotides, the CDR3 is TGCAGTGCTAGAGGGTCCTCCGGGACTAGCGAATACAATGAGCAGTTCTTC.

The rearrangement uses TRBV11-2 and TRBJ2-7; 7 positions agree with TRBD1. The junction had 3 bases not matched to a gene; V was cut back by 1 base and J by 3 bases. CDR1 and CDR2 (germline): SGHAT, FQNNGV. This CDR3 comprises 14 residues. CDR3 DNA: TGTGCCAGCAGCTTAGTGGGGACAGTCTACGAGCAGTACTTC. Amino acid sequence: CASSLVGTVYEQYF.

The chain links TRBV7-6 to TRBJ1-2; D ambiguous. Germline assignment: CDR1 SGHVS and CDR2 FNYEAQ. The V end was cut by 5 bases, the J end by 1 base, with 8 bases between. This CDR3 is 13 amino acids long. The CDR3 DNA reads as TGTGCCAGCAGCCCGCACCTTAACTATGGCTACACCTTC. It codes for CASSPHLNYGYTF.

This chain connects TRBV29-1 to TRBJ2-7; no definite D call. The CDR3 sequence is 13 residues long. Per the germline V gene, CDR1 is SQVTM and CDR2 is ANQGSEA. Trimming stripped 0 bases from V and 0 bases from J, with 6 bases between. CDR3 sequence: CSVEDRYSYEQYF. DNA of the CDR3: TGCAGCGTTGAAGACAGATACTCCTACGAGCAGTACTTC.

V gene TRBV11-2 combines with J gene TRBJ2-7; no firm D call. The V and J ends lost 2 bases and 0 bases respectively, with 5 bases between them. CDR3 length equals 13 residues. Germline V gene data show CDR1 as SGHAT and CDR2 as FQNNGV. CDR3 amino acids: CASSLFASYEQYF. CDR3 bases: TGTGCCAGCAGCTTATTCGCCTCCTACGAGCAGTACTTC.

This clonotype was observed a handful of times. This chain uses TRBV5-1 with TRBJ2-7, with D perhaps matching TRBD1 (6 bases). CDR1 SGHRS and CDR2 YFSETQ come from the germline V gene. The CDR3 runs 14 residues. V was pared by 0 bases and J by 2 bases, with 9 bases between. Here the CDR3 DNA reads TGCGCCAGCAGCTTGGAAGGACAGCCCTACGAGCAGTACTTC. It codes for CASSLEGQPYEQYF.

This chain uses TRBV6-5 with TRBJ2-7, with 10 positions matching TRBD2. V lost 2 bases and J lost 4; bases outside the gene matches: 11. This CDR3 region has 17 residues. Germline CDR1 reads MNHEY; CDR2 reads SVGAGI. CDR3 sequence: CASSYPDPASGSYEQYF. The DNA for the CDR3 is TGTGCCAGCAGTTACCCGGACCCCGCTAGCGGGAGTTACGAGCAGTACTTC.

This clonotype turned up a few times. V and J are TRBV6-2 or TRBV6-3 and TRBJ1-6; no clear D gene. V was trimmed by 5 bases and J by 10 bases, leaving 21 bases between them. Germline CDR1 MNHEY, CDR2 SVGEGT. CDR3 size: 16 residues. CDR3 residues: CASSSSSWGSKSPLHF. Written as DNA, the CDR3 is TGTGCCAGCAGTAGCAGCTCGTGGGGATCAAAATCACCCCTCCACTTT.

Only a few counts were recorded for this clonotype. This rearrangement joins TRBV27 to TRBJ1-1; perhaps TRBD1 as D (6 bases). Germline V gene lookup returns CDR1 MNHEY and CDR2 SMNVEV (reference sequence). This CDR3 is built from 15 residues. The V end lost 8 bases, the J end lost 2 bases, and 18 bases lay between the germline ends. The CDR3 sequence is CASGPGVVPNTEAFF. CDR3 sequence (DNA): TGTGCCAGCGGTCCAGGGGTGGTTCCTAACACTGAAGCTTTCTTT.

V is TRBV10-3 and J is TRBJ1-1; D gene unclear. The CDR3 is 15 residues long. Germline V gene data show CDR1 as ENHRY and CDR2 as SYGVKD. Trimming took off 10 bases at V and 0 bases at J, with 18 bases between the two ends. The CDR3 here is CATALTSSMNTEAFF. CDR3 DNA: TGTGCCACCGCCTTAACGTCCAGCATGAACACTGAAGCTTTCTTT.

The chain combines TRBV6-5 with TRBJ1-1; 7 positions match TRBD1. The CDR3 extends over 15 amino acids. Trimming removed 0 bases from V and 1 base from J; junction bases left unmatched: 2. Germline V gene sequence: CDR1 MNHEY, CDR2 SVGAGI. The CDR3 DNA follows: TGTGCCAGCAGTTACTCTAGGACAGGGAACACTGAAGCTTTCTTT. This translates into CASSYSRTGNTEAFF.